The clone carrying this T cell receptor (beta chain) turned up a few times. The antigen is not known. These data belong to a study of blood T cells in healthy people across ages. Findings and caveats of the study: The recorded TCR beta diversity per million T cells decreased in a roughly linear manner with age.

Primers used in a second PCR of roughly 6 to 11 cycles were a sample-barcoded 5' primer and a J-beta primer mix. TCRdb ran MiXCR on the 5' RACE reads and lists one entry per CDR3 protein. The sample has roughly 730,000 distinct CDR3 sequences; approximately 60% are singletons. Trimming pared 0 bases from V and 1 base from J, leaving 6 bases between. This CDR3 comprises 14 residues. Germline V gives CDR1 SGHRS, CDR2 YFSETQ. The source of this sequence is a man aged 35 to 55 in good health. The sample comprised blood. This chain uses TRBV5-1 with TRBJ2-3, with unresolved D. CDR3: CASSLDLRTDTQYF. The CDR3 DNA sequence: TGCGCCAGCAGCTTGGACCTGCGCACAGATACGCAGTATTTT.